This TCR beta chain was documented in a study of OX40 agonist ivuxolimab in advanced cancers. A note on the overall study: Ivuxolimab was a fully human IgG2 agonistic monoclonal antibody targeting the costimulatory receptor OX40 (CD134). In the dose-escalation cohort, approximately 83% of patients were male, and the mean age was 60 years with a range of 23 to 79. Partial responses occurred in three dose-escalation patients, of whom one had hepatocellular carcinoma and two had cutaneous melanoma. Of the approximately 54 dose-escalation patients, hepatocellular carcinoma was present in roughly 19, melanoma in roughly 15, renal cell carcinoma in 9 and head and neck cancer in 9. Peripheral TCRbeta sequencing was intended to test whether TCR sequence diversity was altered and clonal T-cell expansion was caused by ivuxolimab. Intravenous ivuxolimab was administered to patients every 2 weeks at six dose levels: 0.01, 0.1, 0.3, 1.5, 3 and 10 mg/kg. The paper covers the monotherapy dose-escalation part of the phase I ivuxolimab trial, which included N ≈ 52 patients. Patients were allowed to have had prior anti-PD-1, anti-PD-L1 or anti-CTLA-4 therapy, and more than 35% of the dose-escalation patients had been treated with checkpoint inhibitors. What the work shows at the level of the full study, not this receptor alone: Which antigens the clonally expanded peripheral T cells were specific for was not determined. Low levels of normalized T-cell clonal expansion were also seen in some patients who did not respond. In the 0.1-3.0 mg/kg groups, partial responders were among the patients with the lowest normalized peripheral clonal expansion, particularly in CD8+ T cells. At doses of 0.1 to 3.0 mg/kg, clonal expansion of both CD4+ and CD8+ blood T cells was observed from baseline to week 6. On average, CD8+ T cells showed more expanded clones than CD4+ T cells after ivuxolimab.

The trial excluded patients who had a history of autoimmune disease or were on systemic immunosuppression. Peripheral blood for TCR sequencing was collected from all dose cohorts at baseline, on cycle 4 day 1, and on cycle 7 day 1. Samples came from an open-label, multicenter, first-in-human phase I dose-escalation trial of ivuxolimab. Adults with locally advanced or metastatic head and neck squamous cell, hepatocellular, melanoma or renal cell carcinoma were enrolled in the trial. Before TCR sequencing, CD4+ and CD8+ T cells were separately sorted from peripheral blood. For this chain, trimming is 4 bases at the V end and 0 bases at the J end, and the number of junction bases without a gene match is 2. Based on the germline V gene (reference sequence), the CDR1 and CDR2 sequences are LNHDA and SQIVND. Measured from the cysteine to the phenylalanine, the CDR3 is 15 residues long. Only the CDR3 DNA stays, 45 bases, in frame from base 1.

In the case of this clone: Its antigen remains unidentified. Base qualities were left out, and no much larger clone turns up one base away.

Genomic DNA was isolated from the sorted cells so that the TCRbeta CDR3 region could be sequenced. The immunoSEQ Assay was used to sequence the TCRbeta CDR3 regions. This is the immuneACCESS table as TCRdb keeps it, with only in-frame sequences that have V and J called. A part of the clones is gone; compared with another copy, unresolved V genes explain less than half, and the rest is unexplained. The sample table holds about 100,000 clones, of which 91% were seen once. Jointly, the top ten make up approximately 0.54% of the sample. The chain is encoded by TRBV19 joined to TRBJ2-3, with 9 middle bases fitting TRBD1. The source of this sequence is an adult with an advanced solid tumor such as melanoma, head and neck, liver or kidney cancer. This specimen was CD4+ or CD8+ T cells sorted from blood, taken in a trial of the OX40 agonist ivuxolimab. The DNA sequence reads TGTGCCAGTAGTAAAGGGACAGGGAGCACAGATACGCAGTATTTT. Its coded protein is CASSKGTGSTDTQYF. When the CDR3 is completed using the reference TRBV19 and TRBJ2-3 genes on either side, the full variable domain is DGGITQSPKYLFRKEGQNVTLSCEQNLNHDAMYWYRQDPGQGLRLIYYSQIVNDFQKGDIAEGYSVSREKKESFPLTVTSAQKNPTAFYLCASSKGTGSTDTQYFGPGTRLTVL.